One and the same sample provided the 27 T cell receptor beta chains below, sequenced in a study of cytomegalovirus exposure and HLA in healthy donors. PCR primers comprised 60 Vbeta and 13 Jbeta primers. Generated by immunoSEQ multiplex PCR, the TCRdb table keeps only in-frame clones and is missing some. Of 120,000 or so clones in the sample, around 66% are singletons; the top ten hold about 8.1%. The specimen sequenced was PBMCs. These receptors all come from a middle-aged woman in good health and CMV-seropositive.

CDR3 nucleotide sequence: TGTGCCAGTAGTATTGATGCGGGGGGGCGACTAGCGGGAGTGAGAGAGACCCAGTACTTC. Translated: CASSIDAGGRLAGVRETQYF. This chain joins TRBV19 and TRBJ2-5, with 12 bases aligning to TRBD2. V was clipped by 3 bases and J by 4 bases; unmatched bases: 18. The CDR3 covers 20 residues. Germline loops: CDR1 LNHDA, CDR2 SQIVND (reference sequence).

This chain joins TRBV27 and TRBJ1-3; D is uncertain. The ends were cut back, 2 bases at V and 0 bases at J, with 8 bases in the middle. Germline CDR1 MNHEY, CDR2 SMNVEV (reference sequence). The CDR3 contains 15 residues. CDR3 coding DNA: TGTGCCAGCAGTTTAAACAGAATCTCTGGAAACACCATATATTTT. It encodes CASSLNRISGNTIYF.

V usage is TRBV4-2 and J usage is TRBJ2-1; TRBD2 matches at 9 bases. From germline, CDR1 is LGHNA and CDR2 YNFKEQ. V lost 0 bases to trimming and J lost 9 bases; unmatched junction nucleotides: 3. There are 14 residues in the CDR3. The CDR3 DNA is TGTGCCAGCAGCCAAGAACGAGCGGGGGGTGAGCAGTTCTTC. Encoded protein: CASSQERAGGEQFF.

In DNA form, the CDR3 reads TGCGCCAGCAGGGAGGACAGGGGAGATATCGACACTGAAGCTTTCTTT. It translates to CASREDRGDIDTEAFF. The V call is TRBV5-1, the J call TRBJ1-1, with 9 bases identical to TRBD1. V shed 5 bases, J shed 3 bases, and the junction held 11 bases outside the gene matches. The germline gives CDR1 SGHRS, CDR2 YFSETQ. There are 16 residues in the CDR3.

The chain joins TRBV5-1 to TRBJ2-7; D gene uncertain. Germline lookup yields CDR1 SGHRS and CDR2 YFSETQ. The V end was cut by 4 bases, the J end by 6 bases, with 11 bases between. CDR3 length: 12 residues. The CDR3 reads CASSNEDIEQYF. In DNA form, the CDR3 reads TGCGCCAGCAGCAACGAAGACATCGAGCAGTACTTC. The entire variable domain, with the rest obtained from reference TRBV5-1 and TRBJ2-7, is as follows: KAGVTQTPRYLIKTRGQQVTLSCSPISGHRSVSWYQQTPGQGLQFLFEYFSETQRNKGNFPGRFSGRQFSNSRSEMNVSTLELGDSALYLCASSNEDIEQYFGPGTRLTVT.

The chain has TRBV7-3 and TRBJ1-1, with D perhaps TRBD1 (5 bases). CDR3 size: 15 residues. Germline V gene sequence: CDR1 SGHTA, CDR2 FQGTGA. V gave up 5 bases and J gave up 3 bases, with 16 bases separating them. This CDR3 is CASSPRAGKDTEAFF. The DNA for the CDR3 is TGTGCCAGCAGCCCCAGGGCAGGAAAGGACACTGAAGCTTTCTTT.

The CDR3 reads CASSWRQDTDTQYF. CDR3 DNA: TGCGCCAGCAGTTGGAGACAGGACACAGATACGCAGTATTTT. The gene calls are TRBV5-1 and TRBJ2-3, with D tentatively TRBD1 (6 bases). The germline CDR1 and CDR2 sequences are SGHRS and YFSETQ. Trimming removed 5 bases from V and 2 bases from J, with 12 bases in between. This CDR3 has 14 amino acids.

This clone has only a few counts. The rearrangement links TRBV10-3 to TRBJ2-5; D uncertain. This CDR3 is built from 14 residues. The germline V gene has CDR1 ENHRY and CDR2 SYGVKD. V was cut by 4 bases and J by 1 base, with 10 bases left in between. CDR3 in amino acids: CAISAQGGQETQYF. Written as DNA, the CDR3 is TGTGCCATCAGTGCCCAAGGCGGCCAAGAGACCCAGTACTTC.

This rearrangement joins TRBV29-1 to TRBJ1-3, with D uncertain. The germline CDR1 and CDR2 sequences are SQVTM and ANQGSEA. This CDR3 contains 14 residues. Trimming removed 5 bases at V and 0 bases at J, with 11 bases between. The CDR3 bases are TGCAGCGTTTATTATCCTTTCTCTGGAAACACCATATATTTT. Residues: CSVYYPFSGNTIYF.

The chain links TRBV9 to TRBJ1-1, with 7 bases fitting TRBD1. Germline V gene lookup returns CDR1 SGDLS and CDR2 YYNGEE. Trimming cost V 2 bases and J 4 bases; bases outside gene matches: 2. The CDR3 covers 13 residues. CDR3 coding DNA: TGTGCCAGCAGCGTCGGACAGGCCACTGAAGCTTTCTTT. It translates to CASSVGQATEAFF.

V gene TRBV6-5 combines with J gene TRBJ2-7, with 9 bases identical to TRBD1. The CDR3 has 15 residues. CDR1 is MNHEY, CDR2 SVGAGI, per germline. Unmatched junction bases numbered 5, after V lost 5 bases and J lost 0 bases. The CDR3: CASSVNRGPSYEQYF. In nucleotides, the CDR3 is TGTGCCAGCAGTGTGAACAGGGGGCCCTCCTACGAGCAGTACTTC.

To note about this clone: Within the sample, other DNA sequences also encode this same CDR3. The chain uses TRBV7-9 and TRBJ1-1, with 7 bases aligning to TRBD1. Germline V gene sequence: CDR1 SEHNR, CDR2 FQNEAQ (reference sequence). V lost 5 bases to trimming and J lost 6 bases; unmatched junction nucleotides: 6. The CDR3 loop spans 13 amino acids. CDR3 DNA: TGTGCCAGCAGCCCGACCGACAGGGCTGAAGCTTTCTTT. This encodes CASSPTDRAEAFF.

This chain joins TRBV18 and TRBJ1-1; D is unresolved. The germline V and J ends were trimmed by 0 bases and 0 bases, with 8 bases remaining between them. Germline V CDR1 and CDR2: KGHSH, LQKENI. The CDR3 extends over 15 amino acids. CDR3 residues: CASSPPNVMNTEAFF. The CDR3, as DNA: TGTGCCAGCTCACCACCAAATGTCATGAACACTGAAGCTTTCTTT.

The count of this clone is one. The CDR3 region has the DNA TGTGCCAGCAGGCTATTGGTGGGGGGAGAAGAAAAACTGTTTTTT. Protein sequence: CASRLLVGGEEKLFF. The V call is TRBV2, the J call TRBJ1-4, with D maybe TRBD1 (5 bases). Deletions cut 6 bases from V and 8 bases from J, with 19 bases between. This CDR3 contains 15 residues. Looked up from germline, CDR1 is SNHLY and CDR2 is FYNNEI.

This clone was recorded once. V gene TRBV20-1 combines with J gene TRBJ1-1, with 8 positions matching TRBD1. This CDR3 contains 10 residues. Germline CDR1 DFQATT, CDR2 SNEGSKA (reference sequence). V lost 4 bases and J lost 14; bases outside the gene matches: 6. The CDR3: CSATGTGDFF. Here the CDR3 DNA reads TGCAGTGCTACCGGGACAGGTGACTTCTTT.

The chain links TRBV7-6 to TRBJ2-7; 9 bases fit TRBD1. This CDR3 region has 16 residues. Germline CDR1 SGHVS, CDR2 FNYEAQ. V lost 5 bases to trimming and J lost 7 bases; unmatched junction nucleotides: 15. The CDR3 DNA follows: TGTGCCAGCAGCCCCCCCCCGGGACAGGGCCCTAGAGAGCAGTACTTC. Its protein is CASSPPPGQGPREQYF.

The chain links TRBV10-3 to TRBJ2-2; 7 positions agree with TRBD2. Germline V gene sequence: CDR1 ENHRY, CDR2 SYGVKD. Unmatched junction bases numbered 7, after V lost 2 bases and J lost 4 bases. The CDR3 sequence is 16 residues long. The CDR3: CAISEGEGFGTGELFF. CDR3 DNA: TGTGCCATCAGTGAGGGGGAGGGGTTCGGCACCGGGGAGCTGTTTTTT.

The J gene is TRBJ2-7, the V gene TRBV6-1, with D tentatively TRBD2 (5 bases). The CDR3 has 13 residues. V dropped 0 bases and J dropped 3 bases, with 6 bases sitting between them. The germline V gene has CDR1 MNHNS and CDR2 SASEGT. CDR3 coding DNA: TGTGCCAGCAGTGAAGCGGGGAGCTACGAGCAGTACTTC. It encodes CASSEAGSYEQYF.

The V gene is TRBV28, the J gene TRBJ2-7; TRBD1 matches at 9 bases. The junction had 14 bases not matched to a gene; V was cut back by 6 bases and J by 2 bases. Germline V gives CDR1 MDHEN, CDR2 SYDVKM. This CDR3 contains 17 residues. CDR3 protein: CASSPPPGTGTTYEQYF. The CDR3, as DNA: TGTGCCAGCAGCCCCCCGCCGGGGACAGGGACGACCTACGAGCAGTACTTC. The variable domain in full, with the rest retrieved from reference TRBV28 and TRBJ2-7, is DVKVTQSSRYLVKRTGEKVFLECVQDMDHENMFWYRQDPGLGLRLIYFSYDVKMKEKGDIPEGYSVSREKKERFSLILESASTNQTSMYLCASSPPPGTGTTYEQYFGPGTRLTVT.

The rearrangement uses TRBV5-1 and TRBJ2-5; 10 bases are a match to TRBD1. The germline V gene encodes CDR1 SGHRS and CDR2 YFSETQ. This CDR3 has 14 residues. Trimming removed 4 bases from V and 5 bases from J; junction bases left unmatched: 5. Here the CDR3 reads CASSLDRGQETQYF. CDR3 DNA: TGCGCCAGCAGCCTCGACAGGGGGCAGGAGACCCAGTACTTC.

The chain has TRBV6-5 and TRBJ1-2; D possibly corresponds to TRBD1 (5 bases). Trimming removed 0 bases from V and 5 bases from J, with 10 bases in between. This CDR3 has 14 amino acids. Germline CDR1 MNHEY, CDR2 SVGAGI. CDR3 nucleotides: TGTGCCAGCAGTTACTCCCTGGGGGGGTATGGCTACACCTTC. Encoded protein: CASSYSLGGYGYTF.

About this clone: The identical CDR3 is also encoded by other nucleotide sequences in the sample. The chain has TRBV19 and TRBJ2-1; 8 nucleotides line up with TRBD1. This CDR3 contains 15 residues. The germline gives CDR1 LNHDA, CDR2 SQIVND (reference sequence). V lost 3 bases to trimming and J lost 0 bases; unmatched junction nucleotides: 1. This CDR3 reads CASSIGQGSYNEQFF. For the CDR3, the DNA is TGTGCCAGTAGTATCGGACAGGGCTCCTACAATGAGCAGTTCTTC.

DNA of the CDR3: TGCGCCAGCCCCTTACCCGACAGGGGGCGGGTTGAAAAACTGTTTTTT. Its translation: CASPLPDRGRVEKLFF. This rearrangement joins TRBV23-1 to TRBJ1-4, with TRBD1 matching over 10 bases. TRBV23-1 qualifies as an ORF whose function is uncertain. This CDR3 contains 16 residues. V lost 8 bases to trimming and J lost 7 bases; unmatched junction nucleotides: 13.

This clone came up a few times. CDR3 DNA: TGTGCCAGCAGTGAAATCCTAGCGGGGGGCACAGATACGCAGTATTTT. Translated: CASSEILAGGTDTQYF. The chain employs TRBV6-1 and TRBJ2-3; 10 bases agree with TRBD2. The CDR3 is 16 residues long. With 2 bases clipped from V and 1 base from J, the junction kept 3 bases outside the gene matches. Germline V gene data show CDR1 as MNHNS and CDR2 as SASEGT.

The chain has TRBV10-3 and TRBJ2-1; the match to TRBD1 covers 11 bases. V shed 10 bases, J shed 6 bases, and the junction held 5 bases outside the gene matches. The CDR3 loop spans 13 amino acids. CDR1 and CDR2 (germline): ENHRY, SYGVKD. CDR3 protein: CATRTGGGNEQFF. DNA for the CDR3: TGTGCCACCAGGACAGGGGGCGGCAATGAGCAGTTCTTC.

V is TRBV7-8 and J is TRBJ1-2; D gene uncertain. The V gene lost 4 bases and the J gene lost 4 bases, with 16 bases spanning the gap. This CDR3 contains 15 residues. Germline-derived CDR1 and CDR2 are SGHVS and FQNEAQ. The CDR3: CASSSGRDWSYGYTF. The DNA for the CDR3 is TGTGCCAGCAGCTCCGGTCGTGATTGGAGCTATGGCTACACCTTC.

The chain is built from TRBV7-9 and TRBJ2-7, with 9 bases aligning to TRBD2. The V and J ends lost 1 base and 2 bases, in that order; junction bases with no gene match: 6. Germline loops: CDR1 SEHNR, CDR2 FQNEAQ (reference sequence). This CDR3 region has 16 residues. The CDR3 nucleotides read TGTGCCAGCAGCTTAGGGGAGCGGGAGGTCGCCTACGAGCAGTACTTC. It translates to CASSLGEREVAYEQYF.